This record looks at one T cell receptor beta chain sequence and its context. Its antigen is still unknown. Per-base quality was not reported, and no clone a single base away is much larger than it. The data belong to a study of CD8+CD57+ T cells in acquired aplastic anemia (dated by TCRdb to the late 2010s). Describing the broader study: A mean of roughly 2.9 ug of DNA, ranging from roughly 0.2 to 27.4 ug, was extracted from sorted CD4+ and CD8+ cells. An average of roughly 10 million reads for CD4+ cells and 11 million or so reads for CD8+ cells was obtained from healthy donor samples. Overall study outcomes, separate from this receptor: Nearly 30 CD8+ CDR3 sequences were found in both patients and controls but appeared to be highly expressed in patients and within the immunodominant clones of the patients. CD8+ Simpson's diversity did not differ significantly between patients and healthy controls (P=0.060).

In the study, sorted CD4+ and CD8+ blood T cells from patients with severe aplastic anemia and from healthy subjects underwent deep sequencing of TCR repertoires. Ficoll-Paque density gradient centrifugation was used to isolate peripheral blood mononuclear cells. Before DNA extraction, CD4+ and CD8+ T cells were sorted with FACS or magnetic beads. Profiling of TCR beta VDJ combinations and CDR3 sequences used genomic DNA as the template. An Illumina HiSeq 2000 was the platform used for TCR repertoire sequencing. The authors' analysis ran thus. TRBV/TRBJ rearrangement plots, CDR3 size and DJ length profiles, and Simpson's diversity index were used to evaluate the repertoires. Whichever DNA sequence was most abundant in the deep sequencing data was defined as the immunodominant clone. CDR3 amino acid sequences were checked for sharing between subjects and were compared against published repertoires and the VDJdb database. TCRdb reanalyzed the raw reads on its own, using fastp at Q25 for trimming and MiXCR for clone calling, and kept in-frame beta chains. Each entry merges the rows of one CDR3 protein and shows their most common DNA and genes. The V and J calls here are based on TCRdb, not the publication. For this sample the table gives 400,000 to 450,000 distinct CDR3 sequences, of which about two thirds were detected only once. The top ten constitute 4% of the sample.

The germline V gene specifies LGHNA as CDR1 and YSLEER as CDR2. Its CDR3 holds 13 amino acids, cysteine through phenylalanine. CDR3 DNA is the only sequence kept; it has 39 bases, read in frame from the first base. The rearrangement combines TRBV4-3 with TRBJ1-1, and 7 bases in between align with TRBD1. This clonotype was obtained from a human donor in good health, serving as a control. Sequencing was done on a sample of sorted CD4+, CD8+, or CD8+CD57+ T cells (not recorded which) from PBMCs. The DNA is TGCAGCAGCCACGACAGGGTCGTCGCTGAAGCTTTCTTT. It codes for CSSHDRVVAEAFF.